The entry below gives a single T cell receptor beta chain sequence along with its context. Time point defined: before preoperative PTX-NDP chemotherapy. TCRdb fed the PCR reads into MiXCR, producing one record per CDR3 protein. The table shows roughly 30,000 distinct CDR3 sequences, with 45% to 55% occurring only once. The entry originates in a study of esophageal squamous cell carcinoma under preoperative chemotherapy. The CDR3 runs 17 residues. J gave up 6 bases and V 4 bases, and 14 bases lay outside the gene matches. Germline assignment: CDR1 SGHAT and CDR2 FQNNGV. The specimen was collected from a patient given preoperative chemotherapy. V and J are TRBV11-2 and TRBJ2-3; TRBD1 matches 9 bases. The receptor was derived from a human donor with esophageal squamous cell carcinoma. The donor label of this sample is uncertain. CDR3 residues: CASSSIAGTGSGDTQYF. In DNA, the CDR3 is TGTGCCAGCAGCTCGATAGCCGGGACAGGGAGTGGGGATACGCAGTATTTT.